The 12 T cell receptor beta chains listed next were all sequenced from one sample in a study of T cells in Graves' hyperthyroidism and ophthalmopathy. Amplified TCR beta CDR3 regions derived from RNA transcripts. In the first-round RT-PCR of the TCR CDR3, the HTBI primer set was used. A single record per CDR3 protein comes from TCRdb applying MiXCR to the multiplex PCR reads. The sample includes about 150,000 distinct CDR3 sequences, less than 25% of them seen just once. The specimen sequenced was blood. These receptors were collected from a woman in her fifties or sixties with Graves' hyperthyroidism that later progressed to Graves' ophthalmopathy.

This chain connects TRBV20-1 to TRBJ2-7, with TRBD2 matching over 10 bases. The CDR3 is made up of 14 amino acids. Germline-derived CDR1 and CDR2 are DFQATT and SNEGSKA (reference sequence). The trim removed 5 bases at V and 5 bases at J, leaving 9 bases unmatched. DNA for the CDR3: TGCAGTGCTCTTACTAGCGGGATTTTTAACGAGCAGTACTTC. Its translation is CSALTSGIFNEQYF.

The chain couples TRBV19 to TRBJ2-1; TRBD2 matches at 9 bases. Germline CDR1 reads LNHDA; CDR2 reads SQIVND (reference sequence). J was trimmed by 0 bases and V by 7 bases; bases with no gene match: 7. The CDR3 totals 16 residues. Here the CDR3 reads CASTSTSGHSYNEQFF. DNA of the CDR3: TGTGCCAGTACCAGCACTAGCGGGCACTCCTACAATGAGCAGTTCTTC.

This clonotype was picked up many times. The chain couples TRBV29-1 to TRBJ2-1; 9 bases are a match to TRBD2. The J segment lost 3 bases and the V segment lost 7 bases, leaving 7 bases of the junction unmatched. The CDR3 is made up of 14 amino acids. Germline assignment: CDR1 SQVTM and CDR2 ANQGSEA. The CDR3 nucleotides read TGCAGCGGCTTAGCGGGAGTGGACTACAATGAGCAGTTCTTC. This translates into CSGLAGVDYNEQFF.

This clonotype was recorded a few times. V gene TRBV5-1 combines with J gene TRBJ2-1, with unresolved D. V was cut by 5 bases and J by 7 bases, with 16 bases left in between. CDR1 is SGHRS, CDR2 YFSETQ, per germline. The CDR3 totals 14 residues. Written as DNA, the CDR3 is TGCGCCAGCAGTCTTACTATTTACGTAAATGAGCAGTTCTTC. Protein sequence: CASSLTIYVNEQFF.

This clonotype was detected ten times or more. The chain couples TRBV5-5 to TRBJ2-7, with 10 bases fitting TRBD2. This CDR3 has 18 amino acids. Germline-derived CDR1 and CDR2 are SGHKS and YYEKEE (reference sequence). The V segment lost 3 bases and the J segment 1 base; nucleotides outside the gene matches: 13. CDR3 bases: TGTGCCAGCAGCTCCGGGACAAAACTAGCGGGACGGTCCTACGAGCAGTACTTC. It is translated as CASSSGTKLAGRSYEQYF. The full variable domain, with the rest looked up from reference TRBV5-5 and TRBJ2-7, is DAGVTQSPTHLIKTRGQQVTLRCSPISGHKSVSWYQQVLGQGPQFIFQYYEKEERGRGNFPDRFSARQFPNYSSELNVNALLLGDSALYLCASSSGTKLAGRSYEQYFGPGTRLTVT.

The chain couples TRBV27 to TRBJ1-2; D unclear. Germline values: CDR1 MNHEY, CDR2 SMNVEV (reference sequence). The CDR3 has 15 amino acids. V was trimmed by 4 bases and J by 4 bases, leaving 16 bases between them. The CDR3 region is CASSSGSPPLYGYTF. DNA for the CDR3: TGTGCCAGCAGTTCCGGGTCCCCACCCCTCTATGGCTACACCTTC.

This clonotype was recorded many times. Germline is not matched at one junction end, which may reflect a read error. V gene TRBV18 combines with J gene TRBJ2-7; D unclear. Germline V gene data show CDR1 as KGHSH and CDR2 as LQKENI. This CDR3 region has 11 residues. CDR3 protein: CASSPSDEQYF. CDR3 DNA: TGTGCCAGCTCACCCTCCGACGAGCAGTACTTC.

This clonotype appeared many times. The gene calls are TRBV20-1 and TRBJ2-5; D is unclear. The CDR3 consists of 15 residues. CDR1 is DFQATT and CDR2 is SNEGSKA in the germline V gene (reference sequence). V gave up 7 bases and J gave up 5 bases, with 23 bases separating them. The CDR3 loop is CSGSETPGRRETQYF. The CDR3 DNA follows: TGCAGTGGCTCTGAGACCCCCGGACGACGGGAGACCCAGTACTTC.

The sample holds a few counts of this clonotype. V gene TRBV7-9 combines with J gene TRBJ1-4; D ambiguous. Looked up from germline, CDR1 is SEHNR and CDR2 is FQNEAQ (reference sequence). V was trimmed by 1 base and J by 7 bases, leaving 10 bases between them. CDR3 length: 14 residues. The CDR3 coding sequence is TGTGCCAGCAGCTTAGAGGGTACAAGTGAAAAACTGTTTTTT. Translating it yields CASSLEGTSEKLFF.

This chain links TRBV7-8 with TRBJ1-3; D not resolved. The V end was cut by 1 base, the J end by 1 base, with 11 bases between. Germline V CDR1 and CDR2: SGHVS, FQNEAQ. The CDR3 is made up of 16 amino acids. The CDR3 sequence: CASSLGAAKSGNTIYF. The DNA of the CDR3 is TGTGCCAGCAGCTTAGGGGCAGCGAAGTCTGGAAACACCATATATTTT.

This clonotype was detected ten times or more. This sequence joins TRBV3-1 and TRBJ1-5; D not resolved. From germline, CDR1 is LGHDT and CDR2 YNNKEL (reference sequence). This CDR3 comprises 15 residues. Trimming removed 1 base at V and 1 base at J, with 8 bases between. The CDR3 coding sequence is TGTGCCAGCAGCCAAGGGCTCCCGAGCAATCAGCCCCAGCATTTT. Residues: CASSQGLPSNQPQHF.

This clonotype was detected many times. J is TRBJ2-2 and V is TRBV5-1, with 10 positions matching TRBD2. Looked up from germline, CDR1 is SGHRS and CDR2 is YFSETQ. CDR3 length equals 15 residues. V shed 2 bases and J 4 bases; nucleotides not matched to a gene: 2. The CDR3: CASSFLAGATGELFF. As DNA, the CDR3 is TGCGCCAGCAGCTTTCTAGCGGGAGCCACCGGGGAGCTGTTTTTT. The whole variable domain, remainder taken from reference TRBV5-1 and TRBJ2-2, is KAGVTQTPRYLIKTRGQQVTLSCSPISGHRSVSWYQQTPGQGLQFLFEYFSETQRNKGNFPGRFSGRQFSNSRSEMNVSTLELGDSALYLCASSFLAGATGELFFGEGSRLTVL.